The clone carrying this TCR beta chain was seen more than once but under ten times. Its matching antigen is unknown. The library targeted TCRbeta and was prepared with unique molecular identifiers. TCRdb itself ran the PCR reads through MiXCR, one entry per CDR3 protein. The sample lists hundreds of thousands of distinct CDR3 sequences, roughly 13% occurring once. CDR3 length equals 14 residues. Trimming pared 2 bases from V and 3 bases from J, leaving 8 bases between. CDR1 and CDR2 (germline): SGDLS, YYNGEE. This sample is part of a study of T-cell reconstitution after alpha-beta-depleted transplantation in children. Study conclusions and caveats: Where alpha-beta T cells came from about two months after transplant was reportedly several hundred expanded graft clones. From newly produced T cells came most of the T-cell counts and diversity one year after transplant. Recipient T cells and thymic progenitors that survived were the source of the high TCRbeta diversity seen at day 60 in some patients.

This chain uses TRBV9 with TRBJ1-4; D not resolved. The receptor was derived from a male patient aged 10 to 17 who had a stem cell transplant for acute myeloid leukemia, so the T cells may come from the graft donor. The sequenced sample was PBMCs, mostly from graft donor cells, obtained 360 days after TCRalphabeta/CD19-depleted stem cell transplant. This chain's CDR3 is CASSVGVANEKLFF. CDR3 bases: TGTGCCAGCAGCGTCGGGGTAGCTAATGAAAAACTGTTTTTT.